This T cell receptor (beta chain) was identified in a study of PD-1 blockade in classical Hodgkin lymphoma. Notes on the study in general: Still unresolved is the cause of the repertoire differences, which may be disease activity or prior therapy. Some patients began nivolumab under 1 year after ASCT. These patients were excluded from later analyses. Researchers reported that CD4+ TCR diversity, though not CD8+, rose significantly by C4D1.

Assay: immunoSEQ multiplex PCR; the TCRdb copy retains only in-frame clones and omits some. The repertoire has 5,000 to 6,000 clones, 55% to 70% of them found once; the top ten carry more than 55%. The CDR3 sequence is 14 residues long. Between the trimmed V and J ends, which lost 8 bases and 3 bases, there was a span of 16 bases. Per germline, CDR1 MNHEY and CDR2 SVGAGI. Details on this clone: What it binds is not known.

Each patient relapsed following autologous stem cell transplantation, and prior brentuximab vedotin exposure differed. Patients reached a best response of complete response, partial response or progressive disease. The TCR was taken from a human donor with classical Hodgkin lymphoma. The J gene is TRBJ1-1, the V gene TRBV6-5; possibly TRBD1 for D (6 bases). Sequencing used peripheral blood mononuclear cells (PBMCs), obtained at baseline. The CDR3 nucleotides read TGTGCCAGCCGTTCGGGGGCGGCGGACACTGAAGCTTTCTTT. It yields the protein CASRSGAADTEAFF.